The T cell receptor beta chain under discussion was sequenced for a study of cytomegalovirus exposure and HLA in healthy donors. Germline V gene sequence: CDR1 MNHNY, CDR2 SVGAGI (reference sequence). V dropped 6 bases and J dropped 4 bases, with 18 bases sitting between them. The CDR3 length is 15 residues. The PCR made use of 60 Vbeta and 13 Jbeta primers. Assay: immunoSEQ multiplex PCR; the TCRdb copy retains only in-frame clones and omits some. This specimen shows 150,000 to 200,000 clones; the ten leading clones hold about 0.8%. This TCR was sampled from a woman younger than 35 in good health and CMV-seropositive. V usage is TRBV6-6 and J usage is TRBJ1-1, with D unclear. What was sequenced was PBMCs. The CDR3 protein is CASRNPGSRSTEAFF. In DNA, the CDR3 is TGTGCCAGCAGAAATCCGGGATCCAGAAGCACTGAAGCTTTCTTT.